The 13 T cell receptor beta chains below all came from one sample that was sequenced in a study of CD8 T cells in Susac syndrome. An input of roughly 0.45 to 1 ug of RNA was subjected to reverse transcription using random hexamers. TCRdb re-called the immunoSEQ multiplex PCR reads through MiXCR, storing one row per CDR3 protein. The table shows roughly 160,000 distinct CDR3 sequences, with about 96% occurring only once. Sequenced input: CD4+ T cells from PBMCs. The receptors stem from a human donor with Susac syndrome.

V usage is TRBV10-3 and J usage is TRBJ2-7, with 8 bases lining up with TRBD2. Trimming cost V 0 bases and J 7 bases; bases outside gene matches: 5. The CDR3 length is 14 residues. Germline values: CDR1 ENHRY, CDR2 SYGVKD. Written as DNA, the CDR3 is TGTGCCATCAGTGAGTCAGCGGGAGTGGGGGAGCAGTACTTC. This sequence encodes CAISESAGVGEQYF.

The chain recombines TRBV10-3 with TRBJ1-2; no clear D gene. Trimming took off 4 bases at V and 7 bases at J, with 16 bases between the two ends. Germline V CDR1 and CDR2: ENHRY, SYGVKD. The CDR3 sequence is 14 residues long. The CDR3: CAISAGPGERGYTF. CDR3 nucleotide sequence: TGTGCCATCAGTGCCGGACCGGGAGAGCGTGGCTACACCTTC.

The chain carries TRBV3-1 and TRBJ1-2; 7 positions agree with TRBD1. Germline V gene lookup returns CDR1 LGHDT and CDR2 YNNKEL (reference sequence). Germline trimming cut 0 bases from V and 8 bases from J; bases unmatched to any gene: 3. There are 13 residues in the CDR3. CDR3: CASSQDRGQGYTF. The CDR3 nucleotides read TGTGCCAGCAGCCAAGATAGGGGGCAAGGCTACACCTTC.

This clonotype showed up just once. V is TRBV19 and J is TRBJ2-7; TRBD2 matches 11 bases. The V gene end was trimmed by 3 bases and the J gene end by 2 bases; junction bases not matched to a gene: 3. Germline CDR1 and CDR2: LNHDA and SQIVND (reference sequence). The CDR3 has 15 residues. The CDR3 nucleotides read TGTGCCAGTAGTATTCTAGCGGGAGGACCCTACGAGCAGTACTTC. Translation gives CASSILAGGPYEQYF. Based on the CDR3 plus reference TRBV19 and TRBJ2-7, the full variable domain is DGGITQSPKYLFRKEGQNVTLSCEQNLNHDAMYWYRQDPGQGLRLIYYSQIVNDFQKGDIAEGYSVSREKKESFPLTVTSAQKNPTAFYLCASSILAGGPYEQYFGPGTRLTVT.

The sample holds one count of this clonotype. The rearrangement links TRBV2 to TRBJ2-1; 8 bases match TRBD2. Germline lookup yields CDR1 SNHLY and CDR2 FYNNEI. The CDR3 contains 13 residues. V shed 0 bases, J shed 15 bases, and the junction held 7 bases outside the gene matches. CDR3 sequence: CASSEARAGAGFF. The CDR3, as DNA: TGTGCCAGCAGTGAAGCGCGAGCGGGGGCCGGGTTCTTC.

The chain employs TRBV29-1 and TRBJ2-1; D perhaps matches TRBD1 (6 bases). Trimming removed 1 base at V and 6 bases at J, with 13 bases between. CDR1 and CDR2 (germline): SQVTM, ANQGSEA. This CDR3 spans 14 amino acids. Here the CDR3 reads CSVEVGQGLNEQFF. The CDR3 DNA is TGCAGCGTTGAAGTCGGCCAGGGGCTCAATGAGCAGTTCTTC.

The chain combines TRBV30 with TRBJ1-2; tentative D call: TRBD1 (6 bases). Germline V CDR1 and CDR2: GTSNPN, SVGIG (reference sequence). V lost 8 bases to trimming and J lost 7 bases, with 23 bases between them. The CDR3 spans 14 residues. This CDR3 is CARGWAGASGGYTF. CDR3 nucleotides: TGTGCCCGGGGGTGGGCAGGGGCTAGTGGTGGCTACACCTTC.

The V gene is TRBV2, the J gene TRBJ2-5; D not certain. Between the trimmed V and J ends, which lost 7 bases and 5 bases, there was a span of 14 bases. CDR3 size: 13 residues. The germline V gene encodes CDR1 SNHLY and CDR2 FYNNEI. CDR3 nucleotides: TGTGCCAGCATCGGCAGGCCCTCCGAGACCCAGTACTTC. As protein: CASIGRPSETQYF.

The V call is TRBV29-1, the J call TRBJ1-1; no reliable D call. V lost 3 bases, J lost 0 bases, and 8 bases lay in between. The length of the CDR3 is 13 residues. Per germline, CDR1 SQVTM and CDR2 ANQGSEA. CDR3 DNA: TGCAGCGTTGATCGCAGGCTGAACACTGAAGCTTTCTTT. As protein: CSVDRRLNTEAFF.

V usage is TRBV9 and J usage is TRBJ2-7; 9 bases line up with TRBD2. The CDR3 contains 16 residues. Germline CDR1 SGDLS, CDR2 YYNGEE. V dropped 4 bases and J dropped 0; count of bases not matched to a gene: 8. This CDR3 reads CASSRGEREVSYEQYF. The DNA for the CDR3 is TGTGCCAGCAGCCGGGGAGAGCGGGAGGTCTCCTACGAGCAGTACTTC.

The genes are TRBV20-1 and TRBJ1-1; the D is unclear. CDR3 length: 11 residues. Germline V gene sequence: CDR1 DFQATT, CDR2 SNEGSKA (reference sequence). As DNA, the CDR3 is TGCATTGTAGAGGTGAACACTGAAGCTTTCTTT. This codes for CIVEVNTEAFF.

This chain uses TRBV28 with TRBJ1-1; the D gene is possibly TRBD1 (5 bases). The germline V gene has CDR1 MDHEN and CDR2 SYDVKM. Trimming left V 8 bases short and J 6 bases short, with 19 bases between. This CDR3 contains 14 residues. The chain's CDR3 is CASVTGTGGPEAFF. In DNA form, the CDR3 reads TGTGCCAGCGTAACCGGGACGGGGGGACCTGAAGCTTTCTTT.

The chain has TRBV20-1 and TRBJ2-7; perhaps TRBD1 as D (6 bases). The CDR3 sequence is 14 residues long. Per the germline V gene, CDR1 is DFQATT and CDR2 is SNEGSKA (reference sequence). The V and J ends lost 4 bases and 4 bases respectively, with 17 bases between them. The CDR3 region is CSAKKGHIRYEQYV. As DNA, the CDR3 is TGCAGTGCTAAAAAGGGACATATTCGTTACGAGCAGTACGTC.